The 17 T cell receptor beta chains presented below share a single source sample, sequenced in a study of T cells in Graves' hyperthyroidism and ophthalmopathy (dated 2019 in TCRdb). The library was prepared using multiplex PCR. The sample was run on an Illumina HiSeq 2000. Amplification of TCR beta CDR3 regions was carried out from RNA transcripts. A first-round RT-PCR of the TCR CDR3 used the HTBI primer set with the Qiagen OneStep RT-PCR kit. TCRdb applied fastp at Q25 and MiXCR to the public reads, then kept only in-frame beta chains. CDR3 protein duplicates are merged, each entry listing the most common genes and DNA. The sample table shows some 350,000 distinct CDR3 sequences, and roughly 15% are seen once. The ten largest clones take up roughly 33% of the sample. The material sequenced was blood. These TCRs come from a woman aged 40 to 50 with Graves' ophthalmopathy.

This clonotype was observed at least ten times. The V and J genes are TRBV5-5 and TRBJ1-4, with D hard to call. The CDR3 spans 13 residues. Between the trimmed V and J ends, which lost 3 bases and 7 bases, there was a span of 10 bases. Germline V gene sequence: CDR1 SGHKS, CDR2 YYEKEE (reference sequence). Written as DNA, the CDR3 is TGTGCCAGCAGCTCGACTCGAAGTGAAAAACTGTTTTTT. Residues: CASSSTRSEKLFF.

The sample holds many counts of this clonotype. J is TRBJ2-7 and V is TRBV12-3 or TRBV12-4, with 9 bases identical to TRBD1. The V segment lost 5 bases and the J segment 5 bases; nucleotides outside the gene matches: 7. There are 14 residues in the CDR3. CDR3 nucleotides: TGTGCCAGCAGTGTCGGGACAGGGCACGACGAGCAGTACTTC. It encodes CASSVGTGHDEQYF.

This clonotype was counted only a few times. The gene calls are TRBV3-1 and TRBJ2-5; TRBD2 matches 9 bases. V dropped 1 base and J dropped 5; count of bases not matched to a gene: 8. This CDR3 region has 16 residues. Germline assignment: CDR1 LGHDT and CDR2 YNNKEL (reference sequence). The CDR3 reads CASSQGASGDLETQYF. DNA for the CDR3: TGTGCCAGCAGCCAAGGAGCTAGCGGGGATCTGGAGACCCAGTACTTC.

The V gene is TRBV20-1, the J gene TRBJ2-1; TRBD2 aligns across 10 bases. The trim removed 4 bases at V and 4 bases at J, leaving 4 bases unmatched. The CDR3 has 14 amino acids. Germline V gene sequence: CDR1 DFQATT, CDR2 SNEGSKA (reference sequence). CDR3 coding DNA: TGCAGTGCTAAAGGACTAGCGGTATACAATGAGCAGTTCTTC. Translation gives CSAKGLAVYNEQFF.

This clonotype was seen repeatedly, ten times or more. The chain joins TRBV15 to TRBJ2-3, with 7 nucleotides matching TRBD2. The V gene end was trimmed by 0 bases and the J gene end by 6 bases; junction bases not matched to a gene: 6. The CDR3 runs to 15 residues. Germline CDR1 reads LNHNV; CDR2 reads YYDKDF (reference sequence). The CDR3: CATSRDGAGLDTQYF. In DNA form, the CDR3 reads TGTGCCACCAGCAGAGATGGAGCGGGGTTGGATACGCAGTATTTT.

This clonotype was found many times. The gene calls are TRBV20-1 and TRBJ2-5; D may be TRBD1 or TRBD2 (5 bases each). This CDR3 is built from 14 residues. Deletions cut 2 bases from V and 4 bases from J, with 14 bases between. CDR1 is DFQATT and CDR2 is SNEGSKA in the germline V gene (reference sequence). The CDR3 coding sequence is TGCAGTGCTAGACCGCAGAGGGGAAGAGAGACCCAGTACTTC. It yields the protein CSARPQRGRETQYF.

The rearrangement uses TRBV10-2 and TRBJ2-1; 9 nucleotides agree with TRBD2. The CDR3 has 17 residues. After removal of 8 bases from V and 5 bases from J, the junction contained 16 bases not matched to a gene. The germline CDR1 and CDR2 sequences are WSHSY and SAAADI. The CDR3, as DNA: TGCGCCAGCCCCAGGGGGTCCTTTAGCGGGAGACACAATGAGCAGTTCTTC. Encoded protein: CASPRGSFSGRHNEQFF.

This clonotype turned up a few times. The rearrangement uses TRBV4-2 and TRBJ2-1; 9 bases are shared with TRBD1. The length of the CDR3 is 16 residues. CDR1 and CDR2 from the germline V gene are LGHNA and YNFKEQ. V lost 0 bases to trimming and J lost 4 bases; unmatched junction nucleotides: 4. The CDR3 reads CASSQEGQGAYNEQFF. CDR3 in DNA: TGTGCCAGCAGCCAAGAGGGACAGGGTGCTTACAATGAGCAGTTCTTC.

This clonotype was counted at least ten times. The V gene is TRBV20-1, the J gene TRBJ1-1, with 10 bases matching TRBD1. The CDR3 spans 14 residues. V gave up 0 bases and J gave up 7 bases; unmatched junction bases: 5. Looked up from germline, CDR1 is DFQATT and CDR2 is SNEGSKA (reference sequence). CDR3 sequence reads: CSAREGQGVGEAFF. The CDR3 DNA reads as TGCAGTGCTAGAGAAGGACAGGGGGTTGGTGAAGCTTTCTTT.

In DNA form, the CDR3 reads TGCGCCAGCAGCTTGGCCCCTGCTAACTATGGCTACACCTTC. Its translation: CASSLAPANYGYTF. The J gene is TRBJ1-2, the V gene TRBV5-1; D remains ambiguous. Trimming pared 0 bases from V and 0 bases from J, leaving 6 bases between. The V gene's germline CDR1 is SGHRS and CDR2 YFSETQ. This CDR3 is 14 amino acids long.

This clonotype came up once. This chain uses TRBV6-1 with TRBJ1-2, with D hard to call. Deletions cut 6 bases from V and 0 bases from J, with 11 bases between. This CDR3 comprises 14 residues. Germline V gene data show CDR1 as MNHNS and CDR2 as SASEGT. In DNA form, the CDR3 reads TGTGCCAGCAGCGGTGGAGGAACTAACTATGGCTACACCTTC. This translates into CASSGGGTNYGYTF.

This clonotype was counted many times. CDR3 in DNA: TGCAGTGCTGTCCCGTGGGGGGGCATAGATACGCAGTATTTT. Protein sequence: CSAVPWGGIDTQYF. The V gene is TRBV20-1, the J gene TRBJ2-3, with a tentative D call TRBD2 (7 bases). CDR1 is DFQATT, CDR2 SNEGSKA, per germline (reference sequence). Between the trimmed V and J ends, which lost 5 bases and 5 bases, there was a span of 17 bases. The CDR3 loop spans 14 amino acids.

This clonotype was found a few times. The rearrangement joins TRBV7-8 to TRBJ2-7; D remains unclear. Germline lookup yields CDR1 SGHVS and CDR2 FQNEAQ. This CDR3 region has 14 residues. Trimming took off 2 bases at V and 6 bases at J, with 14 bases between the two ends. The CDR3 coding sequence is TGTGCCAGCAGCTTATCGGGCGTTTCAGGCGAGCAGTACTTC. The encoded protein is CASSLSGVSGEQYF.

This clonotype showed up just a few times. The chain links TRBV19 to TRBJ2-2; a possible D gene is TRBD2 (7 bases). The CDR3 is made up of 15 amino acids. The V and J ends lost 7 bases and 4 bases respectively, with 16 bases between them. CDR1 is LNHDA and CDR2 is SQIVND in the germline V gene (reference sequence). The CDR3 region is CASIPAGAGTGELFF. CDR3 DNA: TGTGCCAGTATCCCCGCGGGGGCCGGCACCGGGGAGCTGTTTTTT.

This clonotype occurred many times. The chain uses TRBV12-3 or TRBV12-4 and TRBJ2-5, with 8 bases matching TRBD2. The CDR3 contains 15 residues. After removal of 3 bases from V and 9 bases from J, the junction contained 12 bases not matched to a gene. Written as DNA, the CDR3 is TGTGCCAGCAGTTTGACTAGCGCCGCGGATGGGGCCCAGTACTTC. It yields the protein CASSLTSAADGAQYF.

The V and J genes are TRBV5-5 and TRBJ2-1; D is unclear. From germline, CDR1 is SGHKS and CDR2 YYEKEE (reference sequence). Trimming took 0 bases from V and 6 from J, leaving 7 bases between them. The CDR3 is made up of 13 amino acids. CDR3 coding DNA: TGTGCCAGCAGCTTGGTTTCAGTCAATGAGCAGTTCTTC. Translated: CASSLVSVNEQFF.

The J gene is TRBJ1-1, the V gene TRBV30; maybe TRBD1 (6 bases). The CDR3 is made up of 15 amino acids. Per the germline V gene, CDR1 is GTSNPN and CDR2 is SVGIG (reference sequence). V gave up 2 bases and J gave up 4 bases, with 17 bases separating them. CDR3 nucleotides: TGTGCCTGGAGTTTCGCGGGGGCGTTTGGCACTGAAGCTTTCTTT. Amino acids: CAWSFAGAFGTEAFF.